This T cell receptor beta chain was captured by sequencing in a study of OX40 agonist ivuxolimab in advanced cancers. On the study more broadly: A diagnosis of hepatocellular carcinoma, melanoma, renal cell or head and neck cancer was present in dose-escalation patients. Three patients responded partially, comprising one with hepatocellular carcinoma and two with cutaneous melanoma.

Study-level results: CD8+ T cells (on average) carried more expanded clones than CD4+ T cells. Clonal expansion by week 6 occurred in CD4+ and CD8+ blood T cells (at 0.1 to 3.0 mg/kg).

Note on this clone: Its target is unknown.

The data were produced by immunoSEQ multiplex PCR, yet TCRdb's version contains in-frame clones alone and is incomplete. Of tens of thousands of clones listed, around 86% are singletons. The CDR3 is 16 amino acids. V was pared by 2 bases and J by 3 bases, with 7 bases of the junction left unmatched. Germline V gene data show CDR1 as LNHDA and CDR2 as SQIVND (reference sequence). The material was CD4+ or CD8+ T cells sorted from blood, obtained in a trial of the OX40 agonist ivuxolimab. This TCR came from an adult with an advanced solid tumor such as melanoma, head and neck, liver or kidney cancer. The rearrangement uses TRBV19 and TRBJ2-7; TRBD1 aligns across 10 bases. CDR3 amino acids: CASSIMGGTGDYEQYF. The DNA for the CDR3 is TGTGCCAGTAGTATAATGGGCGGGACAGGGGACTACGAGCAGTACTTC.